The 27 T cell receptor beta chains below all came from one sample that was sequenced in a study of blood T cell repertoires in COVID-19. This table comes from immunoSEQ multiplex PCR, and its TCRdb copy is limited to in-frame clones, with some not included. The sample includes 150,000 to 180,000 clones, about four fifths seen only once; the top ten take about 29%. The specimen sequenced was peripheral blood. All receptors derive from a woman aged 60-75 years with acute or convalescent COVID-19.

CDR3 amino acids: CASRGQGGASYEQYV. CDR3 nucleotide sequence: TGTGCCAGCAGGGGACAGGGGGGGGCTTCCTACGAGCAGTACGTC. The rearrangement joins TRBV28 to TRBJ2-7; 11 bases fit TRBD1. CDR1 is MDHEN and CDR2 is SYDVKM in the germline V gene. With 6 bases clipped from V and 1 base from J, the junction kept 5 bases outside the gene matches. The CDR3 runs 15 residues.

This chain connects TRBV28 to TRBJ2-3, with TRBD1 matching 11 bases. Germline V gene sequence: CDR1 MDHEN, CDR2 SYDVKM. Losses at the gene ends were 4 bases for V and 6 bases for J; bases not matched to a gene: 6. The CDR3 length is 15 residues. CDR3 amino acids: CASSSPDRGPDTQYF. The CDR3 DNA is TGTGCCAGCAGTTCCCCGGACAGGGGGCCGGATACGCAGTATTTT.

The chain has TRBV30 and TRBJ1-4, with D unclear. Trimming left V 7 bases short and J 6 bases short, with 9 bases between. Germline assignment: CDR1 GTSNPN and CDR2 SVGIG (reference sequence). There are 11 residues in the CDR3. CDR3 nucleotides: TGTGCCTCCTGGAGTGATGAAAAACTGTTTTTT. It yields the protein CASWSDEKLFF.

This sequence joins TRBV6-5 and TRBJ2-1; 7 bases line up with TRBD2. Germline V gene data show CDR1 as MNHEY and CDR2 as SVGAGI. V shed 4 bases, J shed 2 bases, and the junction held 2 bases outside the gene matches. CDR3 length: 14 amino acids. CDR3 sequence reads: CASSSGTTYNEQFF. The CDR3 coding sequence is TGTGCCAGCAGTTCCGGGACTACCTACAATGAGCAGTTCTTC.

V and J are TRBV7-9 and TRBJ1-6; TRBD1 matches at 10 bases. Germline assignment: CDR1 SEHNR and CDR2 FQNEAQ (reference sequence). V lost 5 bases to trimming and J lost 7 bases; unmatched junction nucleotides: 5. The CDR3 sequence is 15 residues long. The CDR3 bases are TGTGCCAGCAGCCCCGGGGACAGGGGAAATTCACCCCTCCACTTT. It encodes CASSPGDRGNSPLHF.

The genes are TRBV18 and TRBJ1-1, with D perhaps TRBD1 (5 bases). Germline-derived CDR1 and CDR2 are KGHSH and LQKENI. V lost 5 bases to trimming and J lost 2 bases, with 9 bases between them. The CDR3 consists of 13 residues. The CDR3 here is CASSTGENTEAFF. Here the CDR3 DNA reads TGTGCCAGCTCAACAGGTGAAAACACTGAAGCTTTCTTT.

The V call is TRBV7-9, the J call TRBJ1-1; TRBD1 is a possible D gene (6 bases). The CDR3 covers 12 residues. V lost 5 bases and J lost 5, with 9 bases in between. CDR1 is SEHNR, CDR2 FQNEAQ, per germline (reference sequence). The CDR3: CASSTGLTEAFF. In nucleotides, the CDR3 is TGTGCCAGCAGCACAGGGTTGACTGAAGCTTTCTTT.

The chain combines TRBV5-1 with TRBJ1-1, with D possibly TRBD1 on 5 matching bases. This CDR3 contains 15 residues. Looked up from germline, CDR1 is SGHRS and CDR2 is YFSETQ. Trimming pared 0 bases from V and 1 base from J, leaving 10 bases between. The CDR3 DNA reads TGCGCCAGCAGCTTGGAAGGAGGGGCGAACACTGAAGCTTTCTTT. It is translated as CASSLEGGANTEAFF.

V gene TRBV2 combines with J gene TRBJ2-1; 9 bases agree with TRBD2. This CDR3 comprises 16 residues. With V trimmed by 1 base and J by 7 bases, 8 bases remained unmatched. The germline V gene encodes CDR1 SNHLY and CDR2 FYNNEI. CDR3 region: CASSEEKRGAGNEQFF. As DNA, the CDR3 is TGTGCCAGCAGTGAAGAAAAGCGGGGGGCCGGGAATGAGCAGTTCTTC. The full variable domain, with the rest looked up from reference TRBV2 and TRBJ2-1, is EPEVTQTPSHQVTQMGQEVILRCVPISNHLYFYWYRQILGQKVEFLVSFYNNEISEKSEIFDDQFSVERPDGSNFTLKIRSTKLEDSAMYFCASSEEKRGAGNEQFFGPGTRLTVL.

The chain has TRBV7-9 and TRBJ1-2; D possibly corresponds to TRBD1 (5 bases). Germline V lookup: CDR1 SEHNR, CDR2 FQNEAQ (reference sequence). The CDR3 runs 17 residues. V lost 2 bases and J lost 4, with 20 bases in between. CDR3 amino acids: CASSLPMGPPRSYGYTF. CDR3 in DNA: TGTGCCAGCAGCTTACCTATGGGGCCTCCGCGAAGCTATGGCTACACCTTC.

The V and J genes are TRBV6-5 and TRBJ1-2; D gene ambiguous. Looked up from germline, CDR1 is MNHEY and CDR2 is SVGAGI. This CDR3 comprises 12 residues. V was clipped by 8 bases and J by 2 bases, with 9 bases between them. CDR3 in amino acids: CASRKTNYGYTF. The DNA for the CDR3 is TGTGCCAGCCGAAAGACAAACTATGGCTACACCTTC.

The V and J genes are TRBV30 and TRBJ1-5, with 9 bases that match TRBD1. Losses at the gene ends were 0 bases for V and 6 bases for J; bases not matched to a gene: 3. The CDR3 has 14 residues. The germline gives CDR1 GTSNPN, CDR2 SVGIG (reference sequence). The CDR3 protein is CAWSVLTGGQPQHF. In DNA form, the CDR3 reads TGTGCCTGGAGTGTGTTGACAGGGGGTCAGCCCCAGCATTTT.

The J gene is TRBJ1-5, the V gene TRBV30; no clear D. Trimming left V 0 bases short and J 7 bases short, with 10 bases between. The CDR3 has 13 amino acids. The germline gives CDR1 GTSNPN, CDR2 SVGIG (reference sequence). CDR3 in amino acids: CAWSVEGRQPQHF. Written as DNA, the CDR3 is TGTGCCTGGAGTGTAGAAGGGAGGCAGCCCCAGCATTTT.

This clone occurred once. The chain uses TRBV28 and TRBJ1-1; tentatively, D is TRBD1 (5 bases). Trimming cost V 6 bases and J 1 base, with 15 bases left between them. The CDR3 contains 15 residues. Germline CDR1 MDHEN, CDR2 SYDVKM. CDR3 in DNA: TGTGCCAGCAGACGCCCCGGGGGGGAGAACACTGAAGCTTTCTTT. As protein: CASRRPGGENTEAFF.

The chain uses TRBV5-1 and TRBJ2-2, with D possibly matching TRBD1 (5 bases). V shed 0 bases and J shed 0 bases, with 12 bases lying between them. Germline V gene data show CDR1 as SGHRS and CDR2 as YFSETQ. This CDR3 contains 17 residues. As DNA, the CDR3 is TGCGCCAGCAGCTTGGATTTGACAGCCTCGAACACCGGGGAGCTGTTTTTT. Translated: CASSLDLTASNTGELFF.

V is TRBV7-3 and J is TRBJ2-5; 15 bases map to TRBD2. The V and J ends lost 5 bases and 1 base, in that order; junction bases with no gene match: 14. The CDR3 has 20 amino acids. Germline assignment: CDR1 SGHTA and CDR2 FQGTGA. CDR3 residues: CASSEKGLAGGPPAQETQYF. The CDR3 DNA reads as TGTGCCAGCAGCGAAAAGGGACTAGCGGGGGGCCCTCCCGCCCAAGAGACCCAGTACTTC. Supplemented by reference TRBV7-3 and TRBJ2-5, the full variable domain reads GAGVSQTPSNKVTEKGKYVELRCDPISGHTALYWYRQSLGQGPEFLIYFQGTGAADDSGLPNDRFFAVRPEGSVSTLKIQRTERGDSAVYLCASSEKGLAGGPPAQETQYFGPGTRLLVL.

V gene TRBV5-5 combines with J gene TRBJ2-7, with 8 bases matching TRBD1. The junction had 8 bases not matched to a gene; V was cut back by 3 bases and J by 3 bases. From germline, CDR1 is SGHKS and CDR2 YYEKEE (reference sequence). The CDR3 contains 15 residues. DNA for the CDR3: TGTGCCAGCAGCTCGACAGGACAGGGTCTCTACGAGCAGTACTTC. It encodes CASSSTGQGLYEQYF.

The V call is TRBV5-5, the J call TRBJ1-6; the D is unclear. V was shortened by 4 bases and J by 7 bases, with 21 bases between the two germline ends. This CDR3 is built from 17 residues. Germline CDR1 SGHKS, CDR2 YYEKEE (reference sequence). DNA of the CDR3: TGTGCCAGCAGCGGGTGGGCCTCTACCGGGAGGAATTCACCCCTCCACTTT. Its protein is CASSGWASTGRNSPLHF. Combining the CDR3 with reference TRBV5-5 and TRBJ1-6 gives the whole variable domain DAGVTQSPTHLIKTRGQQVTLRCSPISGHKSVSWYQQVLGQGPQFIFQYYEKEERGRGNFPDRFSARQFPNYSSELNVNALLLGDSALYLCASSGWASTGRNSPLHFGNGTRLTVT.

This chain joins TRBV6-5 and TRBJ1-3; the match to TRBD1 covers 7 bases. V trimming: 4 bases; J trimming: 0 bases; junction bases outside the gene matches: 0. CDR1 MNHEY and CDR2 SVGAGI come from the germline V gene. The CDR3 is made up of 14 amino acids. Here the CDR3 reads CASSWDSSGNTIYF. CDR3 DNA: TGTGCCAGCAGTTGGGACAGCTCTGGAAACACCATATATTTT.

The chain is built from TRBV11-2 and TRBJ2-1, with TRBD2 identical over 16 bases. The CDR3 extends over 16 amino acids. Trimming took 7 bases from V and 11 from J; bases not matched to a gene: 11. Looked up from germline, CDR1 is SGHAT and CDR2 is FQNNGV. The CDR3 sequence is CASTEPGLAGGLKQFF. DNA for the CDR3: TGTGCCAGCACCGAGCCGGGACTAGCGGGGGGGCTTAAGCAGTTCTTC.

CDR3: CASSLMRNLANQETQYF. The CDR3, as DNA: TGCGCCAGCAGCTTGATGAGAAATCTAGCAAACCAAGAGACCCAGTACTTC. V and J are TRBV5-1 and TRBJ2-5, with D maybe TRBD2 (5 bases). Germline values: CDR1 SGHRS, CDR2 YFSETQ. V was trimmed by 1 base and J by 0 bases, leaving 16 bases between them. This CDR3 spans 17 amino acids.

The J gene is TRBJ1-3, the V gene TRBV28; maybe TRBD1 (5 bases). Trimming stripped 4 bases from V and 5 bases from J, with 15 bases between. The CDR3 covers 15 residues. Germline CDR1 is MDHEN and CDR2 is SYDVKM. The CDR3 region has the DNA TGTGCCAGCAGTTACCCGACAGTTGATCGAAACACCATATATTTT. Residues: CASSYPTVDRNTIYF.

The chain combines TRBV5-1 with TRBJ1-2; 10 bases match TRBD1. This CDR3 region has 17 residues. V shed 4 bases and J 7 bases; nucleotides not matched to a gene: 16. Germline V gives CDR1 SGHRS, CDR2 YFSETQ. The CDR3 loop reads CASSRGQGSIDGGGYTF. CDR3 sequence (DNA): TGCGCCAGCAGCCGGGGACAGGGGTCCATTGACGGAGGTGGCTACACCTTC.

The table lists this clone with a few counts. CDR3 loop: CASRGTGEPPLHF. The CDR3, as DNA: TGTGCCAGCAGAGGGACAGGGGAGCCGCCCCTCCACTTT. The chain has TRBV28 and TRBJ1-6; TRBD1 aligns across 10 bases. Trimming cost V 6 bases and J 13 bases; bases outside gene matches: 6. The CDR3 is 13 amino acids. Germline loops: CDR1 MDHEN, CDR2 SYDVKM.

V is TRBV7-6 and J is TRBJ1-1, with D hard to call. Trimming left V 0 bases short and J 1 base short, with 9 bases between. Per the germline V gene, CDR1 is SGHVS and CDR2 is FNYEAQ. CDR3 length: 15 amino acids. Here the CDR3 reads CASSLAQTPNTEAFF. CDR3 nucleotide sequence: TGTGCCAGCAGCTTAGCCCAGACACCGAACACTGAAGCTTTCTTT.

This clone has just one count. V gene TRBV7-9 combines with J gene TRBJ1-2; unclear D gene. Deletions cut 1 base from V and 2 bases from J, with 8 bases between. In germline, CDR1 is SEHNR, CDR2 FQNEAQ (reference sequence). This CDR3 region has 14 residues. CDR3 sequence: CASSLGQANYGYTF. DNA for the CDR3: TGTGCCAGCAGCTTAGGTCAGGCAAACTATGGCTACACCTTC.

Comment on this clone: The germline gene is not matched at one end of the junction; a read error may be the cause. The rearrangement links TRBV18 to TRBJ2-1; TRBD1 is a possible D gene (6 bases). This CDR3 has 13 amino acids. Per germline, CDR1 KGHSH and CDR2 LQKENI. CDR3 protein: CASSPHRDKEQFF. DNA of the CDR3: TGTGCCAGCTCACCCCACAGGGATAAAGAGCAATTCTTC.